This TCR beta chain was identified in a study of cytomegalovirus exposure and HLA in healthy donors. The CDR3 sequence is 15 residues long. Germline assignment: CDR1 MNHEY and CDR2 SMNVEV (reference sequence). Study-wide findings and caveats: Specificity for CMV antigens was confirmed in vitro for a few of the CMV-associated chains.

Worth noting for this clone: Its specificity is unknown.

In the PCR, 60 Vbeta and 13 Jbeta primers were used. Methods used by the authors: Later reanalysis found 75 million to 100 million unique TCR beta chains, about 11 million of them shared. The data were produced by immunoSEQ multiplex PCR, yet TCRdb's version contains in-frame clones alone and is incomplete. The DNA was the basis for D and trimming; V, J and clone size are from that table. The data hold about 130,000 clones, with approximately 87% observed a single time. Input material: PBMCs. The chain combines TRBV27 with TRBJ2-5; 10 bases line up with TRBD2. The last part of the DNA fits TRBJ2-7 better; the J call may be wrong. This clonotype originated in a man between 18 and 29 years old in good health and CMV-seropositive. The CDR3 is CASSLGSGGTYEQYF. The CDR3 DNA reads as TGTGCCAGCAGTTTAGGTAGCGGGGGGACCTACGAGCAGTACTTC.